The present TCR beta chain was sequenced within a study of beta chain features in type 1 diabetes. The CDR3 loop spans 14 amino acids. Germline-derived CDR1 and CDR2 are MGHDK and SYGVNS. V was shortened by 3 bases and J by 3 bases, with 9 bases between the two germline ends. The entirety of the isolated RNA underwent reverse transcription, so expressed TCRB transcripts were sequenced. Generated by immunoSEQ multiplex PCR, the TCRdb table keeps only in-frame clones and is missing some. Among 860,000 or so clones listed, 15% to 20% were seen once. The gene calls are TRBV25-1 and TRBJ2-1; D might be TRBD2 (5 bases). What was sequenced was naive CD4+ T cells from blood. The receptor comes from a young woman in good health. The chain's CDR3 is CASSDETNYNEQFF. The CDR3 DNA is TGTGCCAGCAGTGACGAGACTAACTACAATGAGCAGTTCTTC.